Listed below are T cell receptor beta chains from one sample, sequenced in a study of blood T cell repertoires in COVID-19. Generated by immunoSEQ multiplex PCR, the TCRdb table keeps only in-frame clones and is missing some. Among more than 85,000 clones, around 85% were seen once, and the ten largest hold 35% to 45%. The sample consisted of peripheral blood. These TCRs come from an older man with acute or convalescent COVID-19. CDR3s include the opening cysteine and the closing phenylalanine or tryptophan. Each record gives: D gene, V gene, J gene, clone size, CDR3 protein, CDR3 DNA. The D gene is left open where the match is weak. The size of a clone is reported for some rows only, either as once, few or many, or as a class for expanded clones.

d_call: TRBD2; v_call: TRBV6-4; j_call: TRBJ2-7; clone_size: many; cdr3_aa: CASKKEASGVNEQYF; cdr3_nt: TGTGCCAGCAAGAAGGAGGCTAGCGGGGTTAACGAGCAGTACTTC
d_call: TRBD1; v_call: TRBV28; j_call: TRBJ1-6; clone_size: NA; cdr3_aa: CASSSSGTGIYNSPLHF; cdr3_nt: TGTGCCAGCAGTTCGAGCGGGACAGGGATCTATAATTCACCCCTCCACTTT
d_call: NA; v_call: TRBV11-3; j_call: TRBJ1-2; clone_size: NA; cdr3_aa: CASSFGVRSTGYTF; cdr3_nt: TGTGCCAGCAGCTTCGGGGTGAGGAGTACCGGCTACACCTTC
d_call: TRBD1; v_call: TRBV7-9; j_call: TRBJ2-5; clone_size: NA; cdr3_aa: CASRHDREETQYF; cdr3_nt: TGTGCCAGCAGACACGACAGGGAGGAGACCCAGTACTTC
d_call: TRBD1; v_call: TRBV7-9; j_call: TRBJ1-1; clone_size: NA; cdr3_aa: CASSWDSLNTEAFF; cdr3_nt: TGTGCCAGCAGTTGGGACAGCCTGAACACTGAAGCTTTCTTT
d_call: TRBD2; v_call: TRBV7-9; j_call: TRBJ2-7; clone_size: few; cdr3_aa: CASSSRTSGSKF; cdr3_nt: TGTGCCAGCAGCTCCCGGACTAGCGGAAGTAAGTTC
d_call: TRBD2; v_call: TRBV11-2; j_call: TRBJ2-3; clone_size: NA; cdr3_aa: CASSSGLAGRTDTQYF; cdr3_nt: TGTGCCAGCAGCTCCGGACTAGCGGGACGCACAGATACGCAGTATTTT
d_call: TRBD2; v_call: TRBV18; j_call: TRBJ2-7; clone_size: NA; cdr3_aa: CASSPPIGAGPSYEQYF; cdr3_nt: TGTGCCAGCTCACCACCTATTGGAGCGGGACCCTCCTACGAGCAGTACTTC
d_call: TRBD1; v_call: TRBV6-5; j_call: TRBJ1-2; clone_size: NA; cdr3_aa: CASSYPTGGATYGYTF; cdr3_nt: TGTGCCAGCAGTTACCCGACAGGGGGCGCGACCTATGGCTACACCTTC
d_call: NA; v_call: TRBV7-2; j_call: TRBJ1-1; clone_size: NA; cdr3_aa: CASSWRPGGTEAFF; cdr3_nt: TGTGCCAGCAGCTGGCGACCGGGGGGCACTGAAGCTTTCTTT
d_call: TRBD2; v_call: TRBV3-1/TRBV3-2; j_call: TRBJ2-1; clone_size: NA; cdr3_aa: CASSQDLSGRAREQFF; cdr3_nt: TGTGCCAGCAGCCAAGATCTTAGCGGGAGGGCCAGGGAGCAGTTCTTC
d_call: NA; v_call: TRBV2; j_call: TRBJ2-3; clone_size: NA; cdr3_aa: CASSDLDRTDTQYF; cdr3_nt: TGTGCCAGCAGTGACCTAGATCGCACAGATACGCAGTATTTT
d_call: TRBD2; v_call: TRBV19; j_call: TRBJ2-7; clone_size: NA; cdr3_aa: CASSPMGTSASSYEQYF; cdr3_nt: TGTGCCAGTAGCCCGATGGGTACTAGCGCAAGCTCCTACGAGCAGTACTTC
d_call: NA; v_call: TRBV4-2; j_call: TRBJ1-2; clone_size: NA; cdr3_aa: CASRPLGGSGFGYTF; cdr3_nt: TGTGCCAGCAGACCTCTCGGAGGCAGCGGGTTTGGCTACACCTTC
d_call: NA; v_call: TRBV27; j_call: TRBJ2-7; clone_size: NA; cdr3_aa: CASSLSQGYEQYF; cdr3_nt: TGTGCCAGCAGTTTATCACAGGGTTACGAGCAGTACTTC
d_call: TRBD1; v_call: TRBV5-1; j_call: TRBJ1-4; clone_size: NA; cdr3_aa: CASSRTSGGGEKLFF; cdr3_nt: TGCGCCAGCAGCCGCACTTCAGGGGGTGGAGAAAAACTGTTTTTT
d_call: NA; v_call: TRBV12-3/TRBV12-4; j_call: TRBJ2-3; clone_size: NA; cdr3_aa: CASSLITDTQYF; cdr3_nt: TGTGCCAGCAGTCTAATCACAGATACGCAGTATTTT
d_call: NA; v_call: TRBV11-2; j_call: TRBJ2-7; clone_size: NA; cdr3_aa: CASSLEAGGIYEQYF; cdr3_nt: TGTGCCAGCAGCTTAGAGGCTGGGGGCATCTACGAGCAGTACTTC
d_call: NA; v_call: TRBV14; j_call: TRBJ1-6; clone_size: NA; cdr3_aa: CASSQGVGGNSPLHF; cdr3_nt: TGTGCCAGCAGCCAGGGCGTGGGGGGGAATTCACCCCTCCACTTT
d_call: TRBD1; v_call: TRBV27; j_call: TRBJ1-1; clone_size: NA; cdr3_aa: CASSLSPGQGFPNTEAFF; cdr3_nt: TGTGCCAGCAGTTTATCTCCGGGACAGGGTTTTCCGAACACTGAAGCTTTCTTT
d_call: TRBD1; v_call: TRBV2; j_call: TRBJ1-2; clone_size: NA; cdr3_aa: CASSERGQEVGYTF; cdr3_nt: TGTGCCAGCAGTGAAAGGGGACAGGAGGTTGGCTACACCTTC
d_call: NA; v_call: TRBV11-3; j_call: TRBJ2-7; clone_size: NA; cdr3_aa: CASSFTGSSYEQYF; cdr3_nt: TGTGCCAGCAGCTTTACCGGGAGCTCCTACGAGCAGTACTTC
d_call: NA; v_call: TRBV29-1; j_call: TRBJ2-7; clone_size: NA; cdr3_aa: CSARGESFHEQYF; cdr3_nt: TGCAGCGCCAGGGGCGAGTCATTCCACGAGCAGTACTTC
d_call: TRBD1; v_call: TRBV7-8; j_call: TRBJ2-7; clone_size: NA; cdr3_aa: CASSLSRQGYEQYF; cdr3_nt: TGTGCCAGCAGCCTCTCCAGACAGGGCTACGAGCAGTACTTC
d_call: TRBD1; v_call: TRBV24-1; j_call: TRBJ1-5; clone_size: NA; cdr3_aa: CATSDYRGTQPQHF; cdr3_nt: TGTGCCACCAGTGATTACAGGGGAACTCAGCCCCAGCATTTT
d_call: TRBD2; v_call: TRBV18; j_call: TRBJ2-1; clone_size: NA; cdr3_aa: CASSPRTSGYNEQFF; cdr3_nt: TGTGCCAGCTCACCGCGGACTAGCGGCTACAATGAGCAGTTCTTC
d_call: TRBD2; v_call: TRBV7-9; j_call: TRBJ2-2; clone_size: NA; cdr3_aa: CASRPGGLGELFF; cdr3_nt: TGTGCCAGCAGACCGGGGGGACTCGGGGAGCTGTTTTTT
d_call: NA; v_call: TRBV5-4; j_call: TRBJ1-2; clone_size: NA; cdr3_aa: CASSSATDYYGYTF; cdr3_nt: TGTGCCAGCAGCTCCGCCACGGACTACTATGGCTACACCTTC
d_call: TRBD2; v_call: TRBV5-8; j_call: TRBJ2-3; clone_size: NA; cdr3_aa: CASSPLAGGADTQYF; cdr3_nt: TGTGCCAGCAGCCCCCTAGCGGGAGGGGCAGATACGCAGTATTTT
d_call: TRBD2; v_call: TRBV28; j_call: TRBJ2-3; clone_size: many; cdr3_aa: CASSSGTSDTDTQYF; cdr3_nt: TGTGCCAGCAGCTCCGGGACTAGCGACACAGATACGCAGTATTTT
d_call: NA; v_call: TRBV9; j_call: TRBJ1-1; clone_size: NA; cdr3_aa: CASSPRGMGNTEAFF; cdr3_nt: TGTGCCAGCAGCCCGCGGGGGATGGGAAACACTGAAGCTTTCTTT
d_call: NA; v_call: TRBV27; j_call: TRBJ2-2; clone_size: NA; cdr3_aa: CASTPQGYGTGELFF; cdr3_nt: TGTGCCAGCACCCCGCAGGGATATGGCACCGGGGAGCTGTTTTTT
d_call: TRBD2; v_call: TRBV28; j_call: TRBJ2-3; clone_size: NA; cdr3_aa: CASSSPGGGRKDRDTQYF; cdr3_nt: TGTGCCAGCAGTTCCCCGGGGGGCGGGAGGAAGGACCGAGATACGCAGTATTTT
d_call: TRBD1; v_call: TRBV6-5; j_call: TRBJ2-7; clone_size: NA; cdr3_aa: CASSYSSGGIPNEQYF; cdr3_nt: TGTGCCAGCAGTTACTCCTCAGGGGGCATTCCTAACGAGCAGTACTTC
d_call: NA; v_call: TRBV29-1; j_call: TRBJ1-2; clone_size: NA; cdr3_aa: CSVLGLMDYGYTF; cdr3_nt: TGCAGCGTTTTGGGACTCATGGACTATGGCTACACCTTC
d_call: NA; v_call: TRBV6-1; j_call: TRBJ1-5; clone_size: NA; cdr3_aa: CASSEAGAGNQPQHF; cdr3_nt: TGTGCCAGCAGTGAAGCCGGGGCGGGGAATCAGCCCCAGCATTTT
d_call: NA; v_call: TRBV6-2/TRBV6-3; j_call: TRBJ1-1; clone_size: NA; cdr3_aa: CASSYSVRVSEAFF; cdr3_nt: TGTGCCAGCAGTTACTCGGTCCGGGTGAGTGAAGCTTTCTTT
d_call: NA; v_call: TRBV28; j_call: TRBJ1-6; clone_size: NA; cdr3_aa: CASSPGGDNSPLHF; cdr3_nt: TGTGCCAGCTCCCCGGGGGGGGATAATTCACCCCTCCACTTT
d_call: TRBD1; v_call: TRBV5-1; j_call: TRBJ1-2; clone_size: NA; cdr3_aa: CASSQGALTPNYGYTF; cdr3_nt: TGCGCCAGCAGCCAGGGGGCTCTTACTCCTAACTATGGCTACACCTTC